What follows are 24 T cell receptor beta chains derived from one specimen sequenced in a study of cytomegalovirus exposure and HLA in healthy donors (dated by TCRdb to 2016 to 2017). The method was the immunoSEQ multiplex PCR assay. Here the immuneACCESS table is served through TCRdb, limited to in-frame sequences with V and J called. Missing clones are a known gap in these copies; in checked studies unresolved V genes cover under half, and the rest lacks a known reason. This sample gives about 120,000 clones in total; roughly 90% of them show up just once. The top ten clones comprise over 6% of the sample. The source material was PBMCs. Source of these receptors: a woman between 18 and 30 years old in good health and CMV-seropositive.

This chain links TRBV9 with TRBJ2-2; D gene ambiguous. The germline gives CDR1 SGDLS, CDR2 YYNGEE. V dropped 0 bases and J dropped 1 base, with 4 bases sitting between them. CDR3 length equals 14 residues. The CDR3 nucleotides read TGTGCCAGCAGCGTAGACGGGAACACCGGGGAGCTGTTTTTT. This gives the protein CASSVDGNTGELFF.

The chain has TRBV2 and TRBJ2-3; 9 positions agree with TRBD1. This CDR3 contains 16 residues. Looked up from germline, CDR1 is SNHLY and CDR2 is FYNNEI. Losses at the gene ends were 5 bases for V and 5 bases for J; bases not matched to a gene: 11. This chain's CDR3 is CASSNLGQGKGDTQYF. The DNA for the CDR3 is TGTGCCAGCAGTAATCTTGGACAGGGGAAAGGAGATACGCAGTATTTT.

This clone has only one observation. This rearrangement joins TRBV6-5 to TRBJ2-2; no firm D call. This CDR3 is 14 amino acids long. Per germline, CDR1 MNHEY and CDR2 SVGAGI. The V gene lost 1 base and the J gene lost 6 bases, with 9 bases spanning the gap. In DNA form, the CDR3 reads TGTGCCAGCAGTTACTTACGGTTACCCGGGGAGCTGTTTTTT. Its translation is CASSYLRLPGELFF.

The table lists this clone with a few counts. The chain employs TRBV7-9 and TRBJ1-5; D is uncertain. Germline loops: CDR1 SEHNR, CDR2 FQNEAQ (reference sequence). The CDR3 consists of 12 residues. V lost 2 bases and J 9 bases, leaving 8 bases between the germline ends. In DNA form, the CDR3 reads TGTGCCAGCAGCTTAACGGGTAGGCCCCAGCATTTT. Translation gives CASSLTGRPQHF.

This clone was recorded only once. V gene TRBV27 combines with J gene TRBJ1-5, with D perhaps matching TRBD1 (5 bases). Germline CDR1 is MNHEY and CDR2 is SMNVEV (reference sequence). The V gene lost 0 bases and the J gene lost 0 bases, with 12 bases spanning the gap. The CDR3 is made up of 17 amino acids. The CDR3: CASSLSKVGDSNQPQHF. In nucleotides, the CDR3 is TGTGCCAGCAGTTTATCGAAAGTAGGGGATAGCAATCAGCCCCAGCATTTT.

The chain is built from TRBV7-2 and TRBJ1-4, with D unclear. Germline V gives CDR1 SGHTA, CDR2 FQGNSA. With 3 bases removed from V and 5 bases from J, the gap between germline ends came to 10 bases. CDR3 size: 14 residues. The CDR3 protein is CASSFDGVNEKLFF. The CDR3 DNA follows: TGTGCCAGCAGCTTCGACGGAGTAAATGAAAAACTGTTTTTT.

The rearrangement uses TRBV2 and TRBJ2-2, with a possible D match to TRBD1 (6 bases). The CDR3 is made up of 12 amino acids. Trimming pared 5 bases from V and 6 bases from J, leaving 7 bases between. The germline V gene encodes CDR1 SNHLY and CDR2 FYNNEI. The CDR3 reads CASSQGPGELFF. The CDR3 region has the DNA TGTGCCAGCAGTCAGGGGCCCGGGGAGCTGTTTTTT.

This chain links TRBV4-1 with TRBJ2-3, with D possibly being TRBD1 (6 bases). Germline lookup yields CDR1 MGHRA and CDR2 YSYEKL. This CDR3 is 14 amino acids long. V was cut by 5 bases and J by 4 bases, with 13 bases left in between. Here the CDR3 reads CASSIEGVADTQYF. CDR3 bases: TGCGCCAGCAGCATCGAGGGGGTCGCAGATACGCAGTATTTT.

The chain is built from TRBV4-1 and TRBJ2-1; 14 nucleotides agree with TRBD2. In germline, CDR1 is MGHRA, CDR2 YSYEKL. The CDR3 runs 15 residues. The J segment lost 8 bases and the V segment lost 4 bases, leaving 4 bases of the junction unmatched. CDR3 nucleotides: TGCGCCAGCAGCCTCCGGACTAGCGGGGGGTATGAGCAGTTCTTC. It codes for CASSLRTSGGYEQFF.

This clone has only a few counts. The rearrangement joins TRBV30 to TRBJ1-6; the D is unclear. V lost 2 bases, J lost 6 bases, and 14 bases lay in between. The germline V gene has CDR1 GTSNPN and CDR2 SVGIG (reference sequence). The CDR3 is 15 amino acids. The CDR3 is CAWSTRVGINSPLHF. CDR3 DNA: TGTGCCTGGAGTACCCGGGTTGGCATTAATTCACCCCTCCACTTT.

The chain carries TRBV18 and TRBJ1-1; D not certain. V lost 1 base and J 3 bases, leaving 9 bases between the germline ends. Germline loops: CDR1 KGHSH, CDR2 LQKENI. The CDR3 consists of 14 residues. This CDR3 is CASSPLGLDTEAFF. The DNA of the CDR3 is TGTGCCAGCTCACCACTTGGACTGGACACTGAAGCTTTCTTT. Based on the CDR3 plus reference TRBV18 and TRBJ1-1, the full variable domain is NAGVMQNPRHLVRRRGQEARLRCSPMKGHSHVYWYRQLPEEGLKFMVYLQKENIIDESGMPKERFSAEFPKEGPSILRIQQVVRGDSAAYFCASSPLGLDTEAFFGQGTRLTVV.

This rearrangement joins TRBV11-2 to TRBJ1-1, with D hard to call. Per the germline V gene, CDR1 is SGHAT and CDR2 is FQNNGV. The CDR3 has 13 residues. Between the trimmed V and J ends, which lost 2 bases and 1 base, there was a span of 5 bases. For the CDR3, the DNA is TGTGCCAGCAGCTTACAGGAGAACACTGAAGCTTTCTTT. It translates to CASSLQENTEAFF.

This chain links TRBV11-2 with TRBJ2-7; a weak D match, TRBD2 (5 bases). V was shortened by 0 bases and J by 12 bases, with 12 bases between the two germline ends. Germline loops: CDR1 SGHAT, CDR2 FQNNGV. The CDR3 is 12 amino acids. In nucleotides, the CDR3 is TGTGCCAGCAGCTTAGACTACCGGGATCGGTACTTC. It specifies CASSLDYRDRYF.

J is TRBJ2-2 and V is TRBV9, with D hard to call. The length of the CDR3 is 14 residues. Germline V CDR1 and CDR2: SGDLS, YYNGEE. V lost 4 bases, J lost 1 base, and 8 bases lay in between. CDR3 nucleotides: TGTGCCAGCAGCTTATCGGGGAACACCGGGGAGCTGTTTTTT. This sequence encodes CASSLSGNTGELFF.

The chain uses TRBV27 and TRBJ2-1, with 13 nucleotides matching TRBD2. Germline V lookup: CDR1 MNHEY, CDR2 SMNVEV (reference sequence). Losses at the gene ends were 5 bases for V and 2 bases for J; bases not matched to a gene: 6. The CDR3 has 17 residues. The CDR3, as DNA: TGTGCCAGCAGTACCCGGACTAGCGGGGGCACCTACAATGAGCAGTTCTTC. As protein: CASSTRTSGGTYNEQFF.

This rearrangement joins TRBV2 to TRBJ2-6; 7 bases fit TRBD2. V trimming: 3 bases; J trimming: 4 bases; junction bases outside the gene matches: 6. Germline CDR1 and CDR2: SNHLY and FYNNEI. This CDR3 is built from 16 residues. The CDR3 reads CASSERGKTGANVLTF. The CDR3 DNA reads TGTGCCAGCAGTGAGCGGGGGAAAACCGGGGCCAACGTCCTGACTTTC.

The V and J genes are TRBV6-6 and TRBJ1-5; D is ambiguous. The CDR3 length is 14 residues. In germline, CDR1 is MNHNY, CDR2 SVGAGI (reference sequence). With 4 bases removed from V and 5 bases from J, the gap between germline ends came to 12 bases. Written as DNA, the CDR3 is TGTGCCAGCAGTTCGCGCGACAAATATCAGCCCCAGCATTTT. The encoded protein is CASSSRDKYQPQHF.

This sequence joins TRBV7-9 and TRBJ2-2, with 7 bases lining up with TRBD1. CDR3 size: 15 residues. Losses at the gene ends were 7 bases for V and 4 bases for J; bases not matched to a gene: 9. Germline CDR1 is SEHNR and CDR2 is FQNEAQ (reference sequence). This CDR3 is CASIPDRAGTGELFF. CDR3 nucleotide sequence: TGTGCCAGCATCCCCGACAGGGCTGGCACCGGGGAGCTGTTTTTT.

This chain links TRBV5-1 with TRBJ1-4; weak D call: TRBD1 (5 bases). CDR1 is SGHRS, CDR2 YFSETQ, per germline. Trimming took off 4 bases at V and 2 bases at J, with 12 bases between the two ends. The CDR3 is made up of 15 amino acids. CDR3 coding DNA: TGCGCCAGCAGCGCCGGGGGGTGGACTAATGAAAAACTGTTTTTT. This encodes CASSAGGWTNEKLFF.

This chain uses TRBV6-1 with TRBJ1-5; 9 bases agree with TRBD1. Germline V CDR1 and CDR2: MNHNS, SASEGT. J lost 6 bases, V lost 6 bases, and 3 bases had no gene match. The CDR3 is 13 amino acids. CDR3 sequence: CASRGQGGQPQHF. The CDR3 DNA reads as TGTGCCAGCAGGGGACAGGGTGGTCAGCCCCAGCATTTT.

Only one count was recorded for this clone. The genes are TRBV2 and TRBJ2-3, with D tentatively TRBD2 (5 bases). Germline V gene sequence: CDR1 SNHLY, CDR2 FYNNEI. The CDR3 totals 15 residues. Trimming removed 7 bases at V and 5 bases at J, with 19 bases between. The CDR3: CASTGAGLPQDTQYF. In DNA, the CDR3 is TGTGCCAGCACTGGCGCGGGCCTCCCCCAAGATACGCAGTATTTT.

The chain recombines TRBV6-4 with TRBJ2-7, with D possibly matching TRBD2 (6 bases). CDR1 and CDR2 (germline): MRHNA, SNTAGT. CDR3 length: 14 amino acids. The V gene lost 8 bases and the J gene lost 2 bases, with 16 bases spanning the gap. The CDR3 reads CASLGGVPPYEQYF. The CDR3 bases are TGTGCCAGCTTGGGAGGAGTTCCCCCCTACGAGCAGTACTTC.

This chain uses TRBV4-3 with TRBJ2-4; 7 nucleotides line up with TRBD2. V gave up 0 bases and J gave up 6 bases; unmatched junction bases: 5. Per the germline V gene, CDR1 is LGHNA and CDR2 is YSLEER. The CDR3 has 15 residues. The CDR3 DNA reads TGCGCCAGCAGCCAAGAGGTCCCTAGCGGAAACATTCAGTACTTC. Translation gives CASSQEVPSGNIQYF.

This clone was counted once. CDR3 DNA sequence: TGTGCCAGCAGTGAATCCTCGGTTCTTCCATATGAAGCTTTCTTT. It specifies CASSESSVLPYEAFF. This chain joins TRBV25-1 and TRBJ1-1; D gene unclear. There are 15 residues in the CDR3. V lost 1 base and J lost 7, with 16 bases in between. From germline, CDR1 is MGHDK and CDR2 SYGVNS.